The rows below give T cell receptor beta chains drawn from one sample of a study of regulatory T cells in long-lasting Graves disease. TCRdb reanalysed the multiplex PCR reads using MiXCR and keeps one entry per CDR3 protein. The sample contains 350,000 to 450,000 distinct CDR3 sequences, roughly 20% of which appear only once. The sequenced sample was peripheral blood mononuclear cells (PBMCs), obtained when the disease was refractory, from a patient treated with antithyroid drugs. The receptors shown here come from a female donor with Graves disease. Each CDR3 is given with its conserved first and last residue. A D gene is named only where the DNA matches it firmly. Clone size, where shown, is once, few, many, or a class for clones that have expanded.

clone_size: many; v_call: TRBV5-1; d_call: TRBD1; j_call: TRBJ1-2; cdr3_aa: CASSLPGWTGEDGYTF; cdr3_nt: TGCGCCAGCAGCCTCCCCGGGTGGACAGGGGAGGATGGCTACACCTTC
clone_size: many; v_call: TRBV2; d_call: TRBD1; j_call: TRBJ1-4; cdr3_aa: CASSPGTGHEKLFF; cdr3_nt: TGTGCCAGCAGTCCCGGGACAGGGCATGAAAAACTGTTTTTT
clone_size: .; v_call: TRBV19; d_call: .; j_call: TRBJ1-1; cdr3_aa: CASSTGVMNTEAFF; cdr3_nt: TGTGCCAGTAGTACAGGGGTTATGAACACTGAAGCTTTCTTT
clone_size: .; v_call: TRBV20-1; d_call: .; j_call: TRBJ2-7; cdr3_aa: CSARDHDSCEQYF; cdr3_nt: TGCAGTGCACGGGACCACGACTCCTGCGAGCAGTACTTC
clone_size: many; v_call: TRBV11-2; d_call: .; j_call: TRBJ1-2; cdr3_aa: CASRATDSLAANF; cdr3_nt: TGTGCCAGCCGAGCTACCGACAGCCTCGCCGCCAACTTC
clone_size: many; v_call: TRBV6-2/TRBV6-3; d_call: .; j_call: TRBJ1-5; cdr3_aa: CASSYWRERQPQHF; cdr3_nt: TGTGCCAGCAGTTACTGGAGGGAACGACAGCCCCAGCATTTT
clone_size: .; v_call: TRBV20-1; d_call: .; j_call: TRBJ1-1; cdr3_aa: CSARDSGAGGDTEASF; cdr3_nt: TGCAGTGCTAGAGATTCGGGGGCTGGTGGGGACACTGAAGCTTCCTTT
clone_size: many; v_call: TRBV20-1; d_call: .; j_call: TRBJ1-2; cdr3_aa: CSASSPDKSNYGYTF; cdr3_nt: TGCAGTGCCTCCTCCCCGGACAAGTCCAACTATGGCTACACCTTC
clone_size: many; v_call: TRBV28; d_call: TRBD1; j_call: TRBJ1-6; cdr3_aa: CASSQTPGTGYNSPLHF; cdr3_nt: TGTGCCAGCAGTCAGACCCCCGGGACAGGGTATAATTCACCCCTCCACTTT
clone_size: .; v_call: TRBV20-1; d_call: .; j_call: TRBJ1-2; cdr3_aa: CSAYMLQYYTF; cdr3_nt: TGCAGTGCTTACATGTTACAGTACTACACCTTC
clone_size: many; v_call: TRBV20-1; d_call: .; j_call: TRBJ1-5; cdr3_aa: CSARDSSDSGNQPQHF; cdr3_nt: TGCAGTGCTAGAGATTCATCGGACAGTGGCAATCAGCCCCAGCATTTT
clone_size: .; v_call: TRBV27; d_call: .; j_call: TRBJ1-3; cdr3_aa: CASSSGLWPLIHLGNTIYF; cdr3_nt: TGTGCCAGCAGTTCCGGACTGTGGCCACTTATTCACCTAGGAAACACCATATATTTT
clone_size: many; v_call: TRBV27; d_call: TRBD1; j_call: TRBJ1-1; cdr3_aa: CASTNSGQQNTEAFF; cdr3_nt: TGTGCCAGCACCAACTCGGGACAGCAGAACACTGAAGCTTTCTTT
clone_size: many; v_call: TRBV6-1; d_call: .; j_call: TRBJ2-7; cdr3_aa: CASSTKAGQFYEQYF; cdr3_nt: TGTGCCAGCAGTACAAAGGCGGGACAGTTCTACGAGCAGTACTTC
clone_size: .; v_call: TRBV9; d_call: TRBD2; j_call: TRBJ2-7; cdr3_aa: CASTRGLAGYEQYF; cdr3_nt: TGTGCCAGCACGAGGGGACTAGCCGGATACGAGCAGTACTTC
clone_size: few; v_call: TRBV20-1; d_call: .; j_call: TRBJ2-3; cdr3_aa: CSARDAAGPTDTQYF; cdr3_nt: TGCAGTGCTAGAGATGCGGCGGGACCCACAGATACGCAGTATTTT
clone_size: few; v_call: TRBV19; d_call: TRBD1; j_call: TRBJ2-7; cdr3_aa: CASSARDRVIYEQYF; cdr3_nt: TGTGCCAGTAGTGCCCGGGACAGGGTCATCTACGAGCAGTACTTC
clone_size: few; v_call: TRBV5-8; d_call: TRBD1; j_call: TRBJ1-6; cdr3_aa: CASSYRGLLDSPLHF; cdr3_nt: TGTGCCAGCAGCTACAGGGGGCTTTTAGATTCACCCCTCCACTTT
clone_size: .; v_call: TRBV2; d_call: TRBD2; j_call: TRBJ2-1; cdr3_aa: CASSWGLAGRGRWANEQFF; cdr3_nt: TGTGCCAGCAGTTGGGGACTAGCGGGCCGAGGCAGGTGGGCCAATGAGCAGTTCTTC
clone_size: few; v_call: TRBV2; d_call: .; j_call: TRBJ2-7; cdr3_aa: CASSDVRPMPYEQYF; cdr3_nt: TGTGCCAGCAGTGATGTGAGGCCAATGCCCTACGAGCAGTACTTC
clone_size: many; v_call: TRBV9; d_call: TRBD1; j_call: TRBJ2-7; cdr3_aa: CASSVVGTGVDEQYF; cdr3_nt: TGTGCCAGCAGCGTAGTGGGGACAGGGGTGGACGAGCAGTACTTC
clone_size: few; v_call: TRBV6-1; d_call: .; j_call: TRBJ2-7; cdr3_aa: CASSPLSDPAYEQYF; cdr3_nt: TGTGCCAGCAGTCCCCTCTCGGACCCCGCCTACGAGCAGTACTTC
clone_size: .; v_call: TRBV19; d_call: TRBD2; j_call: TRBJ2-2; cdr3_aa: CASSEVAGPPGELFF; cdr3_nt: TGTGCCAGTAGCGAGGTAGCGGGACCCCCCGGGGAGCTGTTTTTT
clone_size: many; v_call: TRBV2; d_call: TRBD2; j_call: TRBJ2-1; cdr3_aa: CASTKTLTSGKYNEQFF; cdr3_nt: TGTGCCAGCACCAAGACCCTGACTAGCGGGAAGTACAATGAGCAGTTCTTC
clone_size: many; v_call: TRBV10-3; d_call: .; j_call: TRBJ1-4; cdr3_aa: CAIKGKGDEKLFF; cdr3_nt: TGTGCCATCAAAGGGAAGGGCGACGAAAAACTGTTTTTT
clone_size: .; v_call: TRBV7-2; d_call: TRBD2; j_call: TRBJ2-5; cdr3_aa: CASSLISGLAGILGETQYF; cdr3_nt: TGTGCCAGCAGCTTAATTTCGGGGCTAGCGGGAATATTGGGAGAGACCCAGTACTTC
clone_size: .; v_call: TRBV12-3/TRBV12-4; d_call: .; j_call: TRBJ2-5; cdr3_aa: CANSARAKETQYF; cdr3_nt: TGTGCCAACAGCGCTAGGGCCAAAGAGACCCAGTACTTC
clone_size: once; v_call: TRBV30; d_call: .; j_call: TRBJ1-6; cdr3_aa: CAWGEAVLSPLHF; cdr3_nt: TGTGCCTGGGGGGAGGCGGTCCTTTCACCCCTCCACTTT
clone_size: .; v_call: TRBV7-8; d_call: TRBD1; j_call: TRBJ2-1; cdr3_aa: CASSFDGTGFYNEQFF; cdr3_nt: TGTGCCAGCAGCTTTGACGGGACAGGGTTCTACAATGAGCAGTTCTTC
clone_size: .; v_call: TRBV9; d_call: TRBD2; j_call: TRBJ2-7; cdr3_aa: CASSVGLAGNYEQYF; cdr3_nt: TGTGCCAGCAGCGTCGGGCTAGCGGGGAACTACGAGCAGTACTTC
clone_size: .; v_call: TRBV11-2; d_call: TRBD2; j_call: TRBJ2-7; cdr3_aa: CASGWGGEQYF; cdr3_nt: TGTGCCAGCGGCTGGGGAGGGGAGCAGTACTTC
clone_size: few; v_call: TRBV2; d_call: .; j_call: TRBJ2-7; cdr3_aa: CASSEAHREEYF; cdr3_nt: TGTGCCAGCAGTGAAGCGCACAGGGAGGAGTACTTC
clone_size: .; v_call: TRBV9; d_call: TRBD1; j_call: TRBJ2-1; cdr3_aa: CASSLTGAGSYNEQFF; cdr3_nt: TGTGCCAGCAGCCTCACAGGGGCGGGCTCCTACAATGAGCAGTTCTTC
clone_size: many; v_call: TRBV2; d_call: .; j_call: TRBJ1-4; cdr3_aa: CASIIPGMNEKLFF; cdr3_nt: TGTGCCAGCATCATACCCGGGATGAATGAAAAACTGTTTTTT
clone_size: few; v_call: TRBV6-2/TRBV6-3; d_call: .; j_call: TRBJ1-2; cdr3_aa: CASSLTRGTASYGYTF; cdr3_nt: TGTGCCAGCAGTCTAACAAGAGGGACGGCCTCTTATGGCTACACCTTC
clone_size: many; v_call: TRBV28; d_call: .; j_call: TRBJ2-7; cdr3_aa: CASSTETPRKQYF; cdr3_nt: TGTGCCAGCAGTACAGAGACCCCCCGTAAGCAGTACTTC
clone_size: many; v_call: TRBV12-3/TRBV12-4; d_call: .; j_call: TRBJ1-6; cdr3_aa: CASSPSRGEFSPLHF; cdr3_nt: TGTGCCAGCAGTCCTTCGCGGGGAGAATTTTCACCCCTCCACTTT